This paragraph covers one TCR beta chain sequence. This entry is derived from a study of shared clonotypes between healthy human individuals. Germline V gene lookup returns CDR1 SNHLY and CDR2 FYNNEI. The CDR3 has 16 residues. The junction had 12 bases not matched to a gene; V was cut back by 5 bases and J by 4 bases. Some clones are missing from TCRdb's copy, which holds only in-frame ones; the method was immunoSEQ multiplex PCR. The table shows nearly 1,000,000 clones, with roughly 72% occurring only once. This sequence originates from a man between 18 and 35 years old in good health. The specimen was memory CD4+ T cells sorted from blood. Subset here: CD45RA-negative fraction. The rearrangement links TRBV2 to TRBJ2-7, with 9 bases identical to TRBD1. CDR3 nucleotides: TGTGCCAGCAGTCCTTGGACAGGGGAGGTCTCTTACGAGCAGTACTTC. Translation gives CASSPWTGEVSYEQYF.